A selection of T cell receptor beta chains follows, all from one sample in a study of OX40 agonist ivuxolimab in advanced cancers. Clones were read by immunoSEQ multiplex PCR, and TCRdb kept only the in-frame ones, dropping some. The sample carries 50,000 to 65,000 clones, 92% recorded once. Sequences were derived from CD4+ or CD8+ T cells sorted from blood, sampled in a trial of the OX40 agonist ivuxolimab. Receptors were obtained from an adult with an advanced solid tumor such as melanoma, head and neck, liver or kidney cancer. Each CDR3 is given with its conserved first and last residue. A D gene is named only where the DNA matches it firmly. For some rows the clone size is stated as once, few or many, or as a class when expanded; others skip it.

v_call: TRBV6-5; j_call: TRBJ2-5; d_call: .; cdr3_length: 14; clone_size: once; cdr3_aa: CASSSHGGRETQYF; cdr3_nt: TGTGCCAGCAGCTCCCATGGGGGTCGGGAGACCCAGTACTTC
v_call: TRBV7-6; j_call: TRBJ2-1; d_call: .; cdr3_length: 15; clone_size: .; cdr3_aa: CASSLLGARGNEQFF; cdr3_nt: TGTGCCAGCAGCTTATTGGGGGCTCGCGGGAATGAGCAGTTCTTC
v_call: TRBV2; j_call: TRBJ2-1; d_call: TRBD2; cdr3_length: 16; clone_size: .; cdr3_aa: CASSEGGLSSYNEQFF; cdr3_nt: TGTGCCAGCAGTGAAGGGGGACTATCATCCTACAATGAGCAGTTCTTC
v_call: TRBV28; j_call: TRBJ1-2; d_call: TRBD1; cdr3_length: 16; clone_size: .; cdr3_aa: CASSLSWDRRNYGYTF; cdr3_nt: TGTGCCAGCAGTTTATCCTGGGACAGGCGGAACTATGGCTACACCTTC
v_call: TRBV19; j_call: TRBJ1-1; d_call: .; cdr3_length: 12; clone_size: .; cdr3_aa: CASSLGVTEAFF; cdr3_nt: TGTGCCAGTAGTCTGGGAGTCACTGAAGCTTTCTTT
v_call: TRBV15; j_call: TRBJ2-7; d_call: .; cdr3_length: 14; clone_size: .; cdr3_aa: CATSTRDWGYEQYF; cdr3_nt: TGTGCCACCAGCACCCGGGACTGGGGCTACGAGCAGTACTTC
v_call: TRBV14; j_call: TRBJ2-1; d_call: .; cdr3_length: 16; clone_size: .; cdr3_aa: CASSLGTVPIDNEQFF; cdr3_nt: TGTGCCAGCAGCCTAGGGACGGTCCCTATTGACAATGAGCAGTTCTTC
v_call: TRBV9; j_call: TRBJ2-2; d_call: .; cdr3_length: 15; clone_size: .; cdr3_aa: CASSATGSTTGELFF; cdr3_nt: TGTGCCAGCAGCGCTACGGGTTCGACCACCGGGGAGCTGTTTTTT
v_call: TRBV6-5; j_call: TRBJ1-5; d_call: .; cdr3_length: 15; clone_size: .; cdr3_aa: CASSYARGSNQPQHF; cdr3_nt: TGTGCTAGCAGTTACGCCAGGGGAAGCAATCAGCCCCAGCATTTT
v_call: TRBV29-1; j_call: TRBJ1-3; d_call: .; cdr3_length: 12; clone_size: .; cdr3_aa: CSVELPGNTIYF; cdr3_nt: TGCAGCGTTGAATTGCCTGGAAACACCATATATTTT
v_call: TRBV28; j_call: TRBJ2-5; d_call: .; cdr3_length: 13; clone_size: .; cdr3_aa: CASSSGAQETQYF; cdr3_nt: TGTGCCAGCAGTTCAGGGGCCCAAGAGACCCAGTACTTC
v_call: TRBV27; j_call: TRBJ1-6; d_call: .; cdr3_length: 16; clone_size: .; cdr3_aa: CASMPSGQGRNSPLHF; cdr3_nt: TGTGCCAGCATGCCTTCCGGGCAGGGGCGTAATTCACCCCTCCACTTT
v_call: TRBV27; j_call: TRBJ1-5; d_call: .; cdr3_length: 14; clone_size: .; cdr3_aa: CASSLRGSNQPQHF; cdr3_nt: TGTGCCAGCAGTTTAAGGGGAAGCAATCAGCCCCAGCATTTT
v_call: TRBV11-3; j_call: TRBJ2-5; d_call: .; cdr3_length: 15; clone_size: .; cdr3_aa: CASSLDVTGQETQYF; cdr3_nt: TGTGCCAGCAGCTTAGATGTCACAGGACAAGAGACCCAGTACTTC
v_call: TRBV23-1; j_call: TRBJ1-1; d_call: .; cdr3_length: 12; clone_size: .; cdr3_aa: CASSPGPPEAFF; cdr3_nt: TGCGCCAGCAGCCCAGGGCCCCCTGAAGCTTTCTTT
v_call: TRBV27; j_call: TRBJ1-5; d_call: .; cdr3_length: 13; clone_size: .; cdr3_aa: CASSLSGAQPQHF; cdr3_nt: TGTGCCAGCAGTTTATCGGGGGCTCAGCCCCAGCATTTT
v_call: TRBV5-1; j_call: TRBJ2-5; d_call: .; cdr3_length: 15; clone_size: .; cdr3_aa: CASSWMGRAQETQYF; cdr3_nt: TGCGCCAGCAGCTGGATGGGCAGGGCGCAAGAGACCCAGTACTTC
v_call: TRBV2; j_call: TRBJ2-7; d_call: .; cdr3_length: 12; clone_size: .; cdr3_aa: CASRGGGIEQYF; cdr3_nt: TGTGCCAGCAGGGGCGGCGGGATCGAGCAGTACTTC
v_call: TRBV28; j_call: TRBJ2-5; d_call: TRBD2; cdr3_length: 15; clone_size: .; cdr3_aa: CASSLLLAGQETQYF; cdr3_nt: TGTGCCAGCAGTTTATTACTAGCGGGACAAGAGACCCAGTACTTC
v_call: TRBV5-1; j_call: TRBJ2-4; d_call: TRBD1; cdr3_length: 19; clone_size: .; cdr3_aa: CASSLGSPGQGARGNIQYF; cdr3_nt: TGCGCCAGCAGCTTGGGGTCCCCGGGACAGGGGGCTCGTGGAAACATTCAGTACTTC
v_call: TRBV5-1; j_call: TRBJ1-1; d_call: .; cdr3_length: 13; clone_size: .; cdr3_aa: CASTLAGGTEAFF; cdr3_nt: TGCGCCAGCACCCTGGCGGGGGGGACTGAAGCTTTCTTT
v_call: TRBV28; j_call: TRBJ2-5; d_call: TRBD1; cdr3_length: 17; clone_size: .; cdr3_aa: CASSSAGTGGLRETQYF; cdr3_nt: TGTGCCAGCAGTTCCGCCGGGACAGGGGGCCTGAGAGAGACCCAGTACTTC
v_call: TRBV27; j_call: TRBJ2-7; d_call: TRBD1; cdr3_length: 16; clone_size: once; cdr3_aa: CASRPSSTGLSYEQYF; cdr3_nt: TGTGCCAGCAGACCAAGCTCGACAGGGTTGAGCTACGAGCAGTACTTC
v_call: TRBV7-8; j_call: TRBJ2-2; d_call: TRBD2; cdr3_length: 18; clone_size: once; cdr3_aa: CASSQPGLAGGGTGELFF; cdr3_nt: TGTGCCAGCAGCCAACCGGGACTAGCGGGAGGGGGCACCGGGGAGCTGTTTTTT
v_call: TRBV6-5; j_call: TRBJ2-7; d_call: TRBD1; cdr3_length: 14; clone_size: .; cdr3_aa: CASSYAQGGYEQYF; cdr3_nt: TGTGCCAGCAGTTACGCACAGGGGGGCTACGAGCAGTACTTC
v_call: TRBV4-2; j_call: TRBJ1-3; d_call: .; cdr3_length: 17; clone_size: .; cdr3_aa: CASSQAEGTVSGNTIYF; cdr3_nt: TGTGCCAGCAGCCAGGCCGAAGGGACGGTCTCTGGAAACACCATATATTTT
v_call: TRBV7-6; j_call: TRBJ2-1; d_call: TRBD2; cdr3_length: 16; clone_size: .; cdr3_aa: CASSSQLAGVPNEQFF; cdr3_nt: TGTGCCAGCAGCTCGCAGTTAGCGGGAGTCCCCAATGAGCAGTTCTTC
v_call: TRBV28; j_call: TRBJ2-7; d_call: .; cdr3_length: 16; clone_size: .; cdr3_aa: CASSSSGARSSYEQYF; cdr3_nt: TGTGCCAGCAGCTCATCAGGGGCCCGGTCCTCCTACGAGCAGTACTTC
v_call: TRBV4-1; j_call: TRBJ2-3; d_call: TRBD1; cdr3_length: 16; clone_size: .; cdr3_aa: CASSQDSGQGSDTQYF; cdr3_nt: TGCGCCAGCAGCCAAGATAGTGGACAGGGCTCAGATACGCAGTATTTT
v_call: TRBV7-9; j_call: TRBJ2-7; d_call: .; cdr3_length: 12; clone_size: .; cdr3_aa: CASSSTTYEQYF; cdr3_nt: TGTGCCAGCAGCTCGACCACCTACGAGCAGTACTTC
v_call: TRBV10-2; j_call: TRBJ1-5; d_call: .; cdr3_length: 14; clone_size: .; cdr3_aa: CASSSQYSNQPQHF; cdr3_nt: TGCGCCAGCAGTTCGCAGTATAGCAATCAGCCCCAGCATTTT
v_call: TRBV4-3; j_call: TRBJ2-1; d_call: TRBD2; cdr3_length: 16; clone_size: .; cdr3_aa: CASSQGASGNYNEQFF; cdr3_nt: TGCGCCAGCAGCCAAGGCGCTAGCGGGAACTACAATGAGCAGTTCTTC
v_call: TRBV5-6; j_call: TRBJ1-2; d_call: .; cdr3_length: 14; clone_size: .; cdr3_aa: CASSLEASYYGYTF; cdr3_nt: TGTGCCAGCAGCTTGGAGGCCAGCTACTATGGCTACACCTTC